Sequencing of this T cell receptor (beta chain) was carried out in a study of T-cell reconstitution after alpha-beta-depleted transplantation in children. Germline values: CDR1 SGHTA, CDR2 FQGTGA. Unmatched junction bases numbered 2, after V lost 3 bases and J lost 4 bases. CDR3 length: 16 amino acids. As it was prepared, the TCRbeta library received unique molecular identifiers. MiXCR was run by TCRdb on the PCR reads, yielding one entry per CDR3 protein. The sample includes 300,000 or so distinct CDR3 sequences, 9.9% seen only once; the top ten take around a tenth. This receptor was obtained from a human donor who donated a stem cell graft to a child with SCID. The sample here was PBMCs from the stem cell graft donor, taken from the stem cell graft. V and J are TRBV7-3 and TRBJ2-3; 15 bases line up with TRBD2. The CDR3 nucleotides are TGTGCCAGCAGCTTTGGACTAGCGGGGGGGTCAGATACGCAGTATTTT. It yields the protein CASSFGLAGGSDTQYF.